Each of the 21 T cell receptor beta chains below was sequenced from the same sample in a study of technical replicates of blood from a few donors. Clones were read by immunoSEQ multiplex PCR, and TCRdb kept only the in-frame ones, dropping some. The repertoire includes 95,000 to 100,000 clones, approximately 96% of them detected once, and approximately 0.21% sits in the top ten. The material sequenced was T cells isolated from PBMCs. The receptors originated from a human donor in good health.

The rearrangement links TRBV10-3 to TRBJ2-7; 10 bases are shared with TRBD2. There are 15 residues in the CDR3. Germline CDR1 ENHRY, CDR2 SYGVKD. V lost 6 bases, J lost 3 bases, and 8 bases stayed unmatched. The CDR3 region has the DNA TGTGCCATCAGGAAAACTAGCGGGAATGACTACGAGCAGTACTTC. It codes for CAIRKTSGNDYEQYF.

The chain carries TRBV29-1 and TRBJ2-1, with 9 bases that match TRBD2. The CDR3 length is 19 residues. Germline V CDR1 and CDR2: SQVTM, ANQGSEA. V shed 4 bases and J 2 bases; nucleotides not matched to a gene: 18. The CDR3 sequence: CSVAGGGFSSGRTYNEQFF. The CDR3 DNA reads TGCAGCGTTGCGGGGGGGGGTTTTAGTAGCGGGAGAACCTACAATGAGCAGTTCTTC.

The chain has TRBV27 and TRBJ2-7, with TRBD2 matching over 7 bases. V shed 5 bases, J shed 3 bases, and the junction held 10 bases outside the gene matches. The CDR3 runs to 15 residues. Germline values: CDR1 MNHEY, CDR2 SMNVEV (reference sequence). CDR3 DNA: TGTGCCAGCAGTCGGGGGGACTTTGAGAGCTACGAGCAGTACTTC. Its translation: CASSRGDFESYEQYF.

This clone was seen just once. The gene calls are TRBV13 and TRBJ2-7; 7 bases agree with TRBD1. The V gene end was trimmed by 7 bases and the J gene end by 2 bases; junction bases not matched to a gene: 11. The CDR3 is 15 amino acids. CDR1 is PRHDT and CDR2 is FYEKMQ in the germline V gene (reference sequence). The CDR3 DNA follows: TGTGCCAGCACCCCGGTCGGGCAGGGGGCCTACGAGCAGTACTTC. Residues: CASTPVGQGAYEQYF.

This sequence joins TRBV2 and TRBJ2-7, with TRBD1 matching 12 bases. The CDR3 has 13 residues. The J segment lost 6 bases and the V segment lost 11 bases, leaving 8 bases of the junction unmatched. The germline CDR1 and CDR2 sequences are SNHLY and FYNNEI. The CDR3 sequence is CAGWGQGAFEQYF. For the CDR3, the DNA is TGTGCCGGGTGGGGACAGGGGGCGTTCGAGCAGTACTTC. Full variable domain (rest looked up from reference TRBV2 and TRBJ2-7): EPEVTQTPSHQVTQMGQEVILRCVPISNHLYFYWYRQILGQKVEFLVSFYNNEISEKSEIFDDQFSVERPDGSNFTLKIRSTKLEDSAMYFCAGWGQGAFEQYFGPGTRLTVT.

V and J are TRBV6-4 and TRBJ2-1; 10 bases are a match to TRBD2. Germline V gene sequence: CDR1 MRHNA, CDR2 SNTAGT. The trim removed 0 bases at V and 4 bases at J, leaving 3 bases unmatched. This CDR3 has 16 residues. CDR3 coding DNA: TGTGCCAGCAGTGACTCGGCAGCGGGAGGGTACAATGAGCAGTTCTTC. Residues: CASSDSAAGGYNEQFF.

The V and J genes are TRBV4-1 and TRBJ1-4; 11 nucleotides match TRBD1. V trimming: 5 bases; J trimming: 8 bases; junction bases outside the gene matches: 22. CDR3 length: 20 amino acids. Germline lookup yields CDR1 MGHRA and CDR2 YSYEKL. The CDR3 DNA reads TGCGCCAGCAGCTACGAAGGGGACAGGGGGTCAAGCGGGTCAAAGGAAAAACTGTTTTTT. Translated: CASSYEGDRGSSGSKEKLFF.

The chain is built from TRBV6-5 and TRBJ2-7; tentative D call: TRBD2 (6 bases). V was cut by 0 bases and J by 4 bases, with 13 bases left in between. The germline gives CDR1 MNHEY, CDR2 SVGAGI. CDR3 length: 15 residues. The CDR3 loop reads CASSYSPGLPYEQYF. Here the CDR3 DNA reads TGTGCCAGCAGTTACTCTCCGGGACTCCCTTACGAGCAGTACTTC.

The gene calls are TRBV10-2 and TRBJ1-5, with D possibly being TRBD1 (5 bases). The CDR3 extends over 16 amino acids. CDR1 and CDR2 from the germline V gene are WSHSY and SAAADI. The germline V and J ends were trimmed by 0 bases and 1 base, with 10 bases remaining between them. The CDR3 nucleotides are TGCGCCAGCAGTGAGTCGAACGGGGGAAGCAATCAGCCCCAGCATTTT. This sequence encodes CASSESNGGSNQPQHF.

The chain combines TRBV7-9 with TRBJ1-1; D is possibly TRBD1 (5 bases). The V gene lost 0 bases and the J gene lost 5 bases, with 13 bases spanning the gap. The CDR3 runs to 15 residues. Germline-derived CDR1 and CDR2 are SEHNR and FQNEAQ (reference sequence). For the CDR3, the DNA is TGTGCCAGCAGCTTAGCCGCGGGGCTCGGGACTGAAGCTTTCTTT. Translated: CASSLAAGLGTEAFF.

The CDR3 DNA reads TGCGCCAGCAGCCAAGAACAGGGGAACTATGGCTACACCTTC. It translates to CASSQEQGNYGYTF. This chain uses TRBV4-1 with TRBJ1-2; 7 positions match TRBD1. J lost 2 bases, V lost 0 bases, and 0 bases had no gene match. Germline CDR1 is MGHRA and CDR2 is YSYEKL. The CDR3 covers 14 residues.

V and J are TRBV5-5 and TRBJ2-1; TRBD2 matches 12 bases. V was clipped by 4 bases and J by 4 bases; unmatched bases: 6. Germline V gives CDR1 SGHKS, CDR2 YYEKEE (reference sequence). The CDR3 contains 16 residues. The DNA of the CDR3 is TGTGCCAGCAGCCGATGGACTAGCGGGGCGTACAATGAGCAGTTCTTC. Translated: CASSRWTSGAYNEQFF. Complete variable domain (other parts from reference TRBV5-5 and TRBJ2-1): DAGVTQSPTHLIKTRGQQVTLRCSPISGHKSVSWYQQVLGQGPQFIFQYYEKEERGRGNFPDRFSARQFPNYSSELNVNALLLGDSALYLCASSRWTSGAYNEQFFGPGTRLTVL.

The chain carries TRBV5-1 and TRBJ1-3; 8 nucleotides match TRBD1. This CDR3 has 16 amino acids. CDR1 is SGHRS, CDR2 YFSETQ, per germline. The ends lost 4 bases at V and 4 bases at J; junction bases unmatched: 10. The CDR3 bases are TGCGCCAGCAGCCGGTCGGGGACAGGCCTCGGAAACACCATATATTTT. Translation gives CASSRSGTGLGNTIYF.

This clone occurred once. The J gene is TRBJ1-1, the V gene TRBV7-8; TRBD1 aligns across 10 bases. Germline V lookup: CDR1 SGHVS, CDR2 FQNEAQ. V was pared by 5 bases and J by 1 base, with 10 bases of the junction left unmatched. The CDR3 contains 17 residues. The CDR3 loop reads CASSPLWDRGPNTEAFF. CDR3 nucleotide sequence: TGTGCCAGCAGCCCGCTGTGGGACAGGGGCCCGAACACTGAAGCTTTCTTT.

The chain is built from TRBV11-2 and TRBJ1-5; maybe TRBD1 (5 bases). Germline CDR1 and CDR2: SGHAT and FQNNGV. The ends were cut back, 4 bases at V and 9 bases at J, with 10 bases in the middle. The CDR3 sequence is 12 residues long. CDR3 sequence: CASSSQGGPQHF. The DNA of the CDR3 is TGTGCCAGCAGCTCTCAGGGAGGGCCCCAGCATTTT.

The J gene is TRBJ2-2, the V gene TRBV4-1; 8 nucleotides line up with TRBD1. The CDR3 contains 14 residues. Germline V gene sequence: CDR1 MGHRA, CDR2 YSYEKL. V shed 2 bases and J 5 bases; nucleotides not matched to a gene: 1. CDR3 loop: CASSQRDRTGELFF. CDR3 DNA: TGCGCCAGCAGCCAAAGGGACAGGACCGGGGAGCTGTTTTTT.

This clone was found once. The chain joins TRBV7-8 to TRBJ1-3; perhaps TRBD1 as D (5 bases). V lost 8 bases and J lost 2, with 13 bases in between. Germline V CDR1 and CDR2: SGHVS, FQNEAQ. This CDR3 is built from 14 residues. This CDR3 reads CASRVGRAGNTIYF. Here the CDR3 DNA reads TGTGCCAGCCGGGTGGGGCGCGCTGGAAACACCATATATTTT. Drawing the rest from reference TRBV7-8 and TRBJ1-3, the complete variable domain is GAGVSQSPRYKVAKRGQDVALRCDPISGHVSLFWYQQALGQGPEFLTYFQNEAQLDKSGLPSDRFFAERPEGSVSTLKIQRTQQEDSAVYLCASRVGRAGNTIYFGEGSWLTVV.

The rearrangement uses TRBV29-1 and TRBJ2-7; 8 positions match TRBD2. The J segment lost 0 bases and the V segment lost 3 bases, leaving 7 bases of the junction unmatched. The CDR3 totals 15 residues. The germline gives CDR1 SQVTM, CDR2 ANQGSEA. Here the CDR3 reads CSVEERESDSYEQYF. The CDR3 DNA sequence: TGCAGCGTTGAGGAGCGGGAGTCGGACTCCTACGAGCAGTACTTC.

The chain carries TRBV2 and TRBJ2-7, with 8 bases fitting TRBD1. The V segment lost 8 bases and the J segment 4 bases; nucleotides outside the gene matches: 10. Looked up from germline, CDR1 is SNHLY and CDR2 is FYNNEI. The CDR3 length is 14 residues. DNA for the CDR3: TGTGCCAGCGCACAAGCAGGGGGCTCGTACGAGCAGTACTTC. It is translated as CASAQAGGSYEQYF. Full variable domain (missing parts from reference TRBV2 and TRBJ2-7): EPEVTQTPSHQVTQMGQEVILRCVPISNHLYFYWYRQILGQKVEFLVSFYNNEISEKSEIFDDQFSVERPDGSNFTLKIRSTKLEDSAMYFCASAQAGGSYEQYFGPGTRLTVT.

This rearrangement joins TRBV7-9 to TRBJ2-5, with 10 nucleotides matching TRBD2. V lost 8 bases, J lost 5 bases, and 11 bases stayed unmatched. This CDR3 contains 15 residues. The germline V gene encodes CDR1 SEHNR and CDR2 FQNEAQ (reference sequence). DNA for the CDR3: TGTGCCAGCCCACCTAGCGGGAGTTCCGGGGAGACCCAGTACTTC. Its translation: CASPPSGSSGETQYF.

CDR3 bases: TGTGCAAGTCGCTTAGCGCCACAGGGGGTTGGAAACAAGGGCGGGGAGCTGTTTTTT. Translating it yields CASRLAPQGVGNKGGELFF. This chain joins TRBV12-2 and TRBJ2-2; TRBD1, the table's D call, was not compared with the DNA. TRBV12-2 is a listed pseudogene. The CDR3 length is 19 residues.